The rows below give T cell receptor beta chains drawn from one sample of a study of T cell responses to AZD1222 COVID-19 vaccine. Some clones are missing from TCRdb's copy, which holds only in-frame ones; the method was immunoSEQ multiplex PCR. Of around 120,000 clones in the sample, around 92% are singletons; the top ten hold about 7.5%. This specimen consisted of peripheral blood, obtained 28 days after the second AZD1222 dose. Source of these receptors: an adult who received the AZD1222 COVID-19 vaccine. Both conserved end residues are trimmed from each CDR3. Each record gives: V gene, J gene, CDR3 protein.

>TRBV7-9|TRBJ1-2
ASSFLTAYGYT
>TRBV29-1|TRBJ2-7
SGRTSTYEQY
>TRBV29-1|TRBJ1-2
SVDSAGGSGYT
>TRBV7-2|TRBJ1-2
ASSSSIGRDYGYT
>TRBV4-2|TRBJ1-2
ASSQGQGYLYGYT
>TRBV15|TRBJ2-4
ATSRGQGGNIQY
>TRBV19|TRBJ2-2
ASAGLAGTGELF
>TRBV4-2|TRBJ2-2
ASSQEGLNPGELF
>TRBV4-1|TRBJ1-5
ASSQDLWGDQPQH
>TRBV28|TRBJ2-7
ASSITGGEQY
>TRBV6-6|TRBJ2-5
ASSSTQGGETQY
>TRBV5-1|TRBJ1-1
ASSLSTGRTEAF
>TRBV7-9|TRBJ2-2
ASSRGLAGAGELF
>TRBV7-9|TRBJ1-1
ASSFSAMNTEAF
>TRBV28|TRBJ2-2
ASSSVHRGPHTGELF
>TRBV28|TRBJ1-2
ASSSLGTGSYGYT
>TRBV5-1|TRBJ1-3
ASSLAGSGNTIY
>TRBV29-1|TRBJ2-2
SVVRAGELF
>TRBV9|TRBJ2-4
ASSGRTSGSDIQY
>TRBV28|TRBJ1-2
ASTSDEVTNYGYT
>TRBV29-1|TRBJ1-2
SVEGLPYT
>TRBV19|TRBJ2-6
ASSMDDVLT
>TRBV18|TRBJ2-5
ASSPSLGETQY
>TRBV2|TRBJ1-5
ASSVSGQGNQPQH
>TRBV2|TRBJ2-7
ASSSEGPYEQY
>TRBV6-1|TRBJ1-4
ASSETGDNEKLF
>TRBV5-5|TRBJ2-7
ASSFFDRENNEQY
>TRBV29-1|TRBJ2-1
SARTGGDEQF
>TRBV5-1|TRBJ1-2
ASSYGRAGVNYGYT
>TRBV28|TRBJ1-5
ASSAGGGNQPQH
>TRBV6-5|TRBJ1-6
ASSYGAVGSPLH
>TRBV29-1|TRBJ1-1
SVKAQAAGSKAF
>TRBV29-1|TRBJ2-1
SVEDWAGGSYNEQF
>TRBV27|TRBJ1-6
ASRGRWDYSPLH
>TRBV7-2|TRBJ2-3
ASSSTQGTGLIVGY
>TRBV9|TRBJ2-7
ASSVTGGGDEQY
>TRBV7-8|TRBJ1-2
ASSLSGTGFGYT
>TRBV19|TRBJ2-7
ASSNPPGTGSEQY
>TRBV28|TRBJ2-2
ASSFAGANTGELF
>TRBV29-1|TRBJ1-1
SGERAANTEAF
>TRBV7-9|TRBJ1-2
ASSLSGVDYGYT
>TRBV13|TRBJ2-7
ASSLGGLTDEQY
>TRBV12-3/TRBV12-4|TRBJ2-2
ASSSGELF
>TRBV19|TRBJ1-1
ASSQTRSGDTEAF
>TRBV27|TRBJ2-1
ASSLGMRYNEQF
>TRBV28|TRBJ2-3
ASSLLGGARGQYTQY
>TRBV6-5|TRBJ2-7
ASSYGQGAYEQY
>TRBV28|TRBJ2-3
ASSFQGASTDTQY
>TRBV5-4|TRBJ2-7
ASSSDRSYEQY
>TRBV29-1|TRBJ1-6
SVEYLGANSPLH
>TRBV7-2|TRBJ2-5
ASTQAWERETQY
>TRBV11-2|TRBJ2-2
ASSLGMGGELF
>TRBV2|TRBJ2-5
ASSENSEETQY
>TRBV27|TRBJ2-7
ASSATTPTSLVSYEQY
>TRBV6-1|TRBJ2-5
ASSEAVSGQETQY
>TRBV28|TRBJ1-1
ASRWGRNTEAF
>TRBV27|TRBJ2-7
ASSGQGSYEQY
>TRBV24-1|TRBJ1-5
ATSDMRELGQPQH
>TRBV15|TRBJ1-2
ATSSRTSQGYT
>TRBV7-9|TRBJ1-2
ASSLGGGGSDYGYT